This T cell receptor (beta chain) was found in a study of blood T cells in healthy people across ages. This clonotype was seen ten or more times. The antigen is unknown. Germline CDR1 is DFQATT and CDR2 is SNEGSKA (reference sequence). This CDR3 contains 15 residues. Trimming took 5 bases from V and 2 from J; bases not matched to a gene: 8. The use of a sample-barcoded 5' primer and a J-beta primer mix characterized a second PCR of roughly 6 to 11 cycles. TCRdb reprocessed the 5' RACE reads via MiXCR and lists one record per CDR3 protein. The repertoire holds approximately 680,000 distinct CDR3 sequences, less than 40% seen once, with 15% to 19% in the top ten. Study outcomes and limitations: Researchers report that TCR beta diversity correlated strongly with naive T cell percentage.

The sequence was collected from a woman over 75 in good health. The sequenced sample consisted of blood. This rearrangement joins TRBV20-1 to TRBJ2-7, with TRBD2 identical over 11 bases. CDR3 amino acids: CSAASGTSGPYEQYF. CDR3 bases: TGCAGTGCTGCCTCCGGGACTAGCGGACCCTACGAGCAGTACTTC.